The 22 T cell receptor beta chains reported below all come from one sample, sequenced in a study of shared clonotypes between healthy human individuals. Method: immunoSEQ multiplex PCR; TCRdb's copy keeps in-frame clones and lacks some. The data hold about 2 million clones, with around 96% observed a single time. CD8 cells classed as naive were CD45RO-negative and positively selected for CCR7, excluding terminally differentiated effector memory CD45RA+ cells. Sequenced material: naive CD8+ T cells sorted from blood. The receptors were sampled from a man in his late teens or twenties in good health.

This clone was counted a single time. V gene TRBV6-5 combines with J gene TRBJ2-7, with 15 nucleotides matching TRBD2. Germline lookup yields CDR1 MNHEY and CDR2 SVGAGI. The junction had 2 bases not matched to a gene; V was cut back by 4 bases and J by 1 base. CDR3 size: 16 residues. The CDR3 bases are TGTGCCAGCAGTTGGGGACTAGCGGGGGGATCCTACGAGCAGTACTTC. Protein sequence: CASSWGLAGGSYEQYF.

This chain links TRBV7-9 with TRBJ1-6; possible D gene TRBD1, 6 bases. Trimming took off 5 bases at V and 3 bases at J, with 8 bases between the two ends. The CDR3 extends over 14 amino acids. CDR1 is SEHNR, CDR2 FQNEAQ, per germline (reference sequence). CDR3 DNA sequence: TGTGCCAGCAGCGTGGACAGCTATAATTCACCCCTCCACTTT. It is translated as CASSVDSYNSPLHF.

V gene TRBV7-3 combines with J gene TRBJ1-5; TRBD1 is a possible D gene (6 bases). The germline CDR1 and CDR2 sequences are SGHTA and FQGTGA. This CDR3 is 15 amino acids long. V lost 5 bases to trimming and J lost 0 bases, with 11 bases between them. CDR3 bases: TGTGCCAGCAGCGGACAGTATGATAGCAATCAGCCCCAGCATTTT. Translating it yields CASSGQYDSNQPQHF.

This sequence joins TRBV6-5 and TRBJ2-5; 8 positions agree with TRBD1. The CDR3 consists of 15 residues. With V trimmed by 9 bases and J by 5 bases, 14 bases remained unmatched. Germline CDR1 MNHEY, CDR2 SVGAGI. The CDR3: CASSFGQGIWETQYF. The CDR3 region has the DNA TGTGCCAGTAGCTTCGGACAGGGAATTTGGGAGACCCAGTACTTC.

The chain is built from TRBV11-2 and TRBJ2-3, with D tentatively TRBD2 (6 bases). V gave up 3 bases and J gave up 4 bases, with 11 bases separating them. Germline CDR1 reads SGHAT; CDR2 reads FQNNGV. The CDR3 contains 14 residues. The CDR3 region has the DNA TGTGCCAGCAGCTTTGGGGGGAGGCCAGATACGCAGTATTTT. This sequence encodes CASSFGGRPDTQYF.

Details on this clone: A read error is possible here, since a much larger clone lies one base away. Other DNA sequences in this specimen translate into the identical CDR3. The CDR3 loop is CASSLGGTGELFF. The CDR3 DNA reads as TGTGCCAGCAGCTTAGGGGGCACCGGGGAGCTGTTTTTT. The chain employs TRBV11-1 and TRBJ2-2; D unresolved. The V end lost 1 base, the J end lost 4 bases, and 4 bases lay between the germline ends. The CDR3 is made up of 13 amino acids. Per germline, CDR1 SGHAT and CDR2 FQDESV (reference sequence). The whole variable domain, filled in from reference TRBV11-1 and TRBJ2-2, reads EAEVAQSPRYKITEKSQAVAFWCDPISGHATLYWYRQILGQGPELLVQFQDESVVDDSQLPKDRFSAERLKGVDSTLKIQPAELGDSAMYLCASSLGGTGELFFGEGSRLTVL.

This clone showed up just once. The gene calls are TRBV7-8 and TRBJ2-2; TRBD2 is a possible D gene (6 bases). Trimming stripped 1 base from V and 1 base from J, with 10 bases between. Germline V lookup: CDR1 SGHVS, CDR2 FQNEAQ. There are 16 residues in the CDR3. In DNA form, the CDR3 reads TGTGCCAGCAGCTTAGTTCGGGGAGGGAACACCGGGGAGCTGTTTTTT. This gives the protein CASSLVRGGNTGELFF.

The chain recombines TRBV30 with TRBJ2-1, with 8 bases that match TRBD1. The germline V gene has CDR1 GTSNPN and CDR2 SVGIG (reference sequence). V gave up 3 bases and J gave up 7 bases; unmatched junction bases: 8. The CDR3 contains 14 residues. CDR3 sequence: CAWSFGTGGNEQFF. CDR3 bases: TGTGCCTGGAGCTTTGGGACAGGCGGGAATGAGCAGTTCTTC. Together with reference TRBV30 and TRBJ2-1, the CDR3 gives the full variable domain: SQTIHQWPATLVQPVGSPLSLECTVEGTSNPNLYWYRQAAGRGLQLLFYSVGIGQISSEVPQNLSASRPQDRQFILSSKKLLLSDSGFYLCAWSFGTGGNEQFFGPGTRLTVL.

The J gene is TRBJ2-3, the V gene TRBV7-9, with D maybe TRBD2 (5 bases). CDR1 SEHNR and CDR2 FQNEAQ come from the germline V gene (reference sequence). V lost 8 bases and J lost 4, with 13 bases in between. There are 13 residues in the CDR3. This CDR3 reads CASGQAGADTQYF. CDR3 coding DNA: TGTGCCAGCGGGCAGGCCGGGGCAGATACGCAGTATTTT.

The CDR3, as DNA: TGTGCCAGCAGTGAATATAGCTACACCGGGGAGCTGTTTTTT. Amino acids: CASSEYSYTGELFF. The gene calls are TRBV25-1 and TRBJ2-2, with D unresolved. Germline V gives CDR1 MGHDK, CDR2 SYGVNS. The CDR3 spans 14 residues. V shed 0 bases and J shed 3 bases, with 5 bases lying between them. The whole variable domain, remainder taken from reference TRBV25-1 and TRBJ2-2, is EADIYQTPRYLVIGTGKKITLECSQTMGHDKMYWYQQDPGMELHLIHYSYGVNSTEKGDLSSESTVSRIRTEHFPLTLESARPSHTSQYLCASSEYSYTGELFFGEGSRLTVL.

Notes on this clone: Distinct nucleotide sequences in the sample also encode this CDR3. The rearrangement uses TRBV6-5 and TRBJ2-5; TRBD2 matches at 7 bases. The CDR3 loop spans 15 amino acids. Germline CDR1 is MNHEY and CDR2 is SVGAGI. V trimming: 0 bases; J trimming: 5 bases; junction bases outside the gene matches: 6. The CDR3 loop is CASSYSTGEGETQYF. The CDR3 bases are TGTGCCAGCAGTTACTCGACCGGGGAGGGGGAGACCCAGTACTTC.

J is TRBJ2-1 and V is TRBV7-9; D remains ambiguous. The CDR3 extends over 15 amino acids. Per the germline V gene, CDR1 is SEHNR and CDR2 is FQNEAQ (reference sequence). The V and J ends lost 0 bases and 2 bases respectively, with 8 bases between them. The CDR3 protein is CASSLAWGPYNEQFF. CDR3 in DNA: TGTGCCAGCAGCTTAGCCTGGGGTCCCTACAATGAGCAGTTCTTC.

The rearrangement links TRBV30 to TRBJ1-1; possibly TRBD1 for D (5 bases). CDR3 length: 16 amino acids. The germline gives CDR1 GTSNPN, CDR2 SVGIG (reference sequence). Between the trimmed V and J ends, which lost 2 bases and 0 bases, there was a span of 16 bases. For the CDR3, the DNA is TGTGCCTGGAGTTCTATTGAGGGGCCTATGAACACTGAAGCTTTCTTT. It yields the protein CAWSSIEGPMNTEAFF.

V and J are TRBV6-5 and TRBJ1-5, with D perhaps TRBD1 (5 bases). Germline-derived CDR1 and CDR2 are MNHEY and SVGAGI. This CDR3 is built from 15 residues. The ends were cut back, 0 bases at V and 7 bases at J, with 13 bases in the middle. The CDR3 loop is CASSYSGAPGQPQHF. The CDR3 DNA sequence: TGTGCCAGCAGTTACTCAGGGGCCCCCGGGCAGCCCCAGCATTTT.

The gene calls are TRBV2 and TRBJ2-1; D call uncertain. CDR3 length: 13 residues. Trimming took 1 base from V and 2 from J, leaving 3 bases between them. CDR1 is SNHLY and CDR2 is FYNNEI in the germline V gene. The CDR3 loop reads CASSEDPYNEQFF. CDR3 in DNA: TGTGCCAGCAGTGAAGATCCCTACAATGAGCAGTTCTTC.

The chain couples TRBV7-9 to TRBJ2-5; unclear D gene. The germline V gene encodes CDR1 SEHNR and CDR2 FQNEAQ (reference sequence). CDR3 length: 13 residues. V was cut by 5 bases and J by 5 bases, with 12 bases left in between. The CDR3 spells CASSPYLGETQYF. CDR3 sequence (DNA): TGTGCCAGCAGCCCTTATCTGGGGGAGACCCAGTACTTC.

The chain recombines TRBV7-9 with TRBJ2-1; 11 bases agree with TRBD2. This CDR3 has 16 residues. Germline-derived CDR1 and CDR2 are SEHNR and FQNEAQ (reference sequence). The V gene end was trimmed by 5 bases and the J gene end by 8 bases; junction bases not matched to a gene: 11. In DNA, the CDR3 is TGTGCCAGCAGCGCCTCTAGCGGGGGGTATACGGATGAGCAGTTCTTC. The encoded protein is CASSASSGGYTDEQFF.

The rearrangement joins TRBV28 to TRBJ2-7; 8 bases agree with TRBD2. V lost 6 bases, J lost 3 bases, and 4 bases stayed unmatched. The CDR3 is made up of 13 amino acids. Germline CDR1 MDHEN, CDR2 SYDVKM. CDR3 sequence (DNA): TGTGCCAGCAGACTCACTAGCGGCTACGAGCAGTACTTC. This sequence encodes CASRLTSGYEQYF.

V is TRBV4-1 and J is TRBJ1-2, with D possibly matching TRBD1 (6 bases). The CDR3 has 15 amino acids. The germline V gene encodes CDR1 MGHRA and CDR2 YSYEKL. Deletions cut 4 bases from V and 2 bases from J, with 14 bases between. CDR3 coding DNA: TGCGCCAGCAGCCCCCGGGACACACCAAACTATGGCTACACCTTC. Residues: CASSPRDTPNYGYTF.

DNA of the CDR3: TGTGCCACCAGCACGGCCGAGTTCTCCTACGAGCAGTACTTC. Its translation is CATSTAEFSYEQYF. V usage is TRBV15 and J usage is TRBJ2-7; D is ambiguous. Deletions cut 4 bases from V and 0 bases from J, with 10 bases between. Germline CDR1 and CDR2: LNHNV and YYDKDF (reference sequence). CDR3 length: 14 amino acids.

The rearrangement uses TRBV28 and TRBJ2-7; D is perhaps TRBD2 (7 bases). In germline, CDR1 is MDHEN, CDR2 SYDVKM. Trimming took 4 bases from V and 6 from J, leaving 13 bases between them. The CDR3 length is 13 residues. CDR3 coding DNA: TGTGCCAGCAGTTACAGGGAGGGTTTCGAGCAGTACTTC. It encodes CASSYREGFEQYF.

The chain employs TRBV7-9 and TRBJ2-2, with unresolved D. Trimming took off 8 bases at V and 4 bases at J, with 17 bases between the two ends. The CDR3 extends over 15 amino acids. Germline CDR1 SEHNR, CDR2 FQNEAQ (reference sequence). CDR3 bases: TGTGCCAGCGGATCTCAAGCGACCTCCACCGGGGAGCTGTTTTTT. This encodes CASGSQATSTGELFF. The variable domain in full, with the rest retrieved from reference TRBV7-9 and TRBJ2-2, is DTGVSQNPRHKITKRGQNVTFRCDPISEHNRLYWYRQTLGQGPEFLTYFQNEAQLEKSRLLSDRFSAERPKGSFSTLEIQRTEQGDSAMYLCASGSQATSTGELFFGEGSRLTVL.